The TCR beta chain described here comes from a study of human T cells and chemical hapten exposure. Study at large: The study patch tested 0.01% DPC on the upper back and read results at 6 days.

Time point denoted: patch test 3, about 24 weeks after DPC sensitization. Treatment given: therapeutic diphenylcyclopropenone sensitization with weekly scalp DPC. What the library attached to individual cDNA molecules were unique molecular identifiers. TCRdb passed the RACE reads through MiXCR, listing each CDR3 protein once. Seen here are more than 80,000 distinct CDR3 sequences, roughly a tenth observed once, and the top ten hold approximately 3.7%. Germline lookup yields CDR1 SQVTM and CDR2 ANQGSEA. The CDR3 sequence is 12 residues long. V shed 7 bases and J shed 2 bases, with 11 bases lying between them.

The specimen was whole blood, collected in connection with sensitization to the hapten diphenylcyclopropenone (DPC). The V gene is TRBV29-1, the J gene TRBJ1-2; no firm D call. The clonotype comes from a woman aged 45-59 years with alopecia areata. Some clones in this sample may be carry-over from other donors' samples. CDR3 DNA: TGCAGCGCAAACGCGGCGAACTATGGCTACACCTTC. Translating it yields CSANAANYGYTF.